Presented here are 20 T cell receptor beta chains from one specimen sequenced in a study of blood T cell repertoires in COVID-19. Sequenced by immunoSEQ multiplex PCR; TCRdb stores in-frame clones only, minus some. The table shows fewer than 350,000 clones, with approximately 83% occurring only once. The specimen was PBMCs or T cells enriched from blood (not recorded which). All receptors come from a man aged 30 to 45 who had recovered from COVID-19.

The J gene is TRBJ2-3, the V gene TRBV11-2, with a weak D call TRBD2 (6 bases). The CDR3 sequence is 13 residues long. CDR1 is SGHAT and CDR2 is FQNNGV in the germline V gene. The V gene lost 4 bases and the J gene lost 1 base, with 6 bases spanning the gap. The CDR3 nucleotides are TGTGCCAGCAGCTCGGGGGGCACAGATACGCAGTATTTT. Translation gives CASSSGGTDTQYF.

CDR3 DNA sequence: TGTGCCAGCAGCCTTGGACAGCTAAATAATTCACCCCTCCACTTT. Its translation is CASSLGQLNNSPLHF. The chain joins TRBV5-4 to TRBJ1-6, with D possibly being TRBD1 (6 bases). There are 15 residues in the CDR3. Germline V CDR1 and CDR2: SGHNT, YYREEE (reference sequence). Trimming removed 4 bases from V and 5 bases from J, with 13 bases in between.

CDR3 protein: CASSLVGGGRNEQFF. DNA for the CDR3: TGTGCCAGCAGCTTAGTAGGGGGGGGCAGGAATGAGCAGTTCTTC. The genes are TRBV7-2 and TRBJ2-1, with D perhaps TRBD2 (7 bases). Trimming removed 1 base from V and 7 bases from J, with 14 bases in between. This CDR3 spans 15 amino acids. CDR1 SGHTA and CDR2 FQGNSA come from the germline V gene.

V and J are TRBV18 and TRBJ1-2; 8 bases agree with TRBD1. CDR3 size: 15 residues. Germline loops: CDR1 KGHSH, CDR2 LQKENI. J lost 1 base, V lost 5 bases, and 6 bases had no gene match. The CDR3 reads CASSKNRGDNYGYTF. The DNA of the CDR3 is TGTGCCAGCTCAAAAAACAGGGGGGATAACTATGGCTACACCTTC.

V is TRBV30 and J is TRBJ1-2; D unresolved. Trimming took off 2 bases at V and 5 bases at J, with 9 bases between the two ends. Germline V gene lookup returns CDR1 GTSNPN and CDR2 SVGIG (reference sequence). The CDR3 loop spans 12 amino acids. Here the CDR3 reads CAWSPGSYGYTF. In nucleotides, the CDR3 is TGTGCCTGGAGTCCCGGGAGTTATGGCTACACCTTC.

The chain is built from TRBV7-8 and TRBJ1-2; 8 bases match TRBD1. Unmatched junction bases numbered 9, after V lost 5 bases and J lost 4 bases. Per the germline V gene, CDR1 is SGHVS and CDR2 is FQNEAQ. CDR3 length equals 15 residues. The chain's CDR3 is CASSPGDRISYGYTF. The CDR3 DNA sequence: TGTGCCAGCAGCCCCGGGGACAGGATAAGCTATGGCTACACCTTC.

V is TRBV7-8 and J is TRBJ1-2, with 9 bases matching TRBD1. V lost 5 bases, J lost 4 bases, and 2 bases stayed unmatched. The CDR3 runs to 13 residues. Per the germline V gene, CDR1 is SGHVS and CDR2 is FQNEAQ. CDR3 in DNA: TGTGCCAGCAGCCAGGGACAGGGCTATGGCTACACCTTC. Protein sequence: CASSQGQGYGYTF.

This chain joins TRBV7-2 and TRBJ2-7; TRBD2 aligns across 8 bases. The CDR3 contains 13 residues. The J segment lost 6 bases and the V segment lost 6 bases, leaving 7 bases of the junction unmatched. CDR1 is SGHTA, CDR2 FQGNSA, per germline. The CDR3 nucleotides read TGTGCCAGCAGGGATAGCGGGGCCTTCGAGCAGTACTTC. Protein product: CASRDSGAFEQYF.

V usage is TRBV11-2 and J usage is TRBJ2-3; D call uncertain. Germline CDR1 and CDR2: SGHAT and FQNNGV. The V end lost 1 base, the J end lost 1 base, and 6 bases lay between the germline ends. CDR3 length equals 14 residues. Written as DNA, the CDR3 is TGTGCCAGCAGCTTAGGCACTCGCACAGATACGCAGTATTTT. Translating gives CASSLGTRTDTQYF.

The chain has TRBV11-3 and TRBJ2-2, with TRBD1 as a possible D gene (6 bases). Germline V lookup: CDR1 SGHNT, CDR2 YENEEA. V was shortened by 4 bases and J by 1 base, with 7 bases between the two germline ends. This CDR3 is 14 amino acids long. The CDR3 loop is CASSSGQNTGELFF. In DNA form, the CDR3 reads TGTGCCAGCAGCTCGGGACAGAACACCGGGGAGCTGTTTTTT.

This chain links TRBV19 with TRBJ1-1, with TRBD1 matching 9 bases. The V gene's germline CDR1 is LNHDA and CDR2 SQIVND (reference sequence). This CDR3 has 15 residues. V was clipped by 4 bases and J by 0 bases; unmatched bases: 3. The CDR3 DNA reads TGTGCCAGTAGTAAGACAGGGGGGATGAACACTGAAGCTTTCTTT. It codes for CASSKTGGMNTEAFF.

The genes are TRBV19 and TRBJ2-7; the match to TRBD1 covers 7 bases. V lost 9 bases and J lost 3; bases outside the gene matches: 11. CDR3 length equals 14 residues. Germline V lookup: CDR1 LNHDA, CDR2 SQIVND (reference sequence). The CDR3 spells CARQHRDRIYEQYF. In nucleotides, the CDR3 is TGTGCCAGGCAACACCGGGACAGAATCTACGAGCAGTACTTC.

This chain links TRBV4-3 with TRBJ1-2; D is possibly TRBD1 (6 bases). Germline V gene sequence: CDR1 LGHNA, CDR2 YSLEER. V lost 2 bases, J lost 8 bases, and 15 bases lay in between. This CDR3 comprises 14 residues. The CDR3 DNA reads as TGCGCCAGCAGCCAACGAAACAGGGCTCGGGGCTACACCTTC. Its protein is CASSQRNRARGYTF.

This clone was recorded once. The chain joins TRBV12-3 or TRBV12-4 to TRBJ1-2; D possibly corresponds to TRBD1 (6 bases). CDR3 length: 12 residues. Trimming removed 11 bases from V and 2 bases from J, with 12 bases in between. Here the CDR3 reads CAGGLGNYGYTF. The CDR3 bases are TGTGCCGGGGGCCTGGGGAACTATGGCTACACCTTC.

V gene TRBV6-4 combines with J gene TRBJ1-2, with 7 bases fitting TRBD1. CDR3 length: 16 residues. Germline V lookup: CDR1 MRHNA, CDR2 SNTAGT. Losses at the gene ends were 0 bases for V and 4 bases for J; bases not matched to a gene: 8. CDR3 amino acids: CASSDSTETGFYGYTF. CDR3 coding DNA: TGTGCCAGCAGTGACTCCACGGAGACAGGGTTCTATGGCTACACCTTC.

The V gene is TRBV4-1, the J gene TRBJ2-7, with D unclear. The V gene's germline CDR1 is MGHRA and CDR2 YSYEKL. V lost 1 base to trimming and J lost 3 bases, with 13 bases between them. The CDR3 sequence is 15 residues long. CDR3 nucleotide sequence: TGCGCCAGCAGCCAAGCCTCGGCGGCAGACTACGAGCAGTACTTC. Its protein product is CASSQASAADYEQYF.

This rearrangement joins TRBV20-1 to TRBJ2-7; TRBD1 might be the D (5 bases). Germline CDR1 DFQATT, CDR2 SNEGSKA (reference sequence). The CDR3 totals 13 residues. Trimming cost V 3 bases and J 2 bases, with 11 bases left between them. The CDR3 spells CSASHQGPYEQYF. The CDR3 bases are TGCAGTGCTAGTCATCAGGGCCCCTACGAGCAGTACTTC.

In nucleotides, the CDR3 is TGCGCCAGCAGCCTCGCAGGGGACAATTCACCCCTCCACTTT. The encoded protein is CASSLAGDNSPLHF. The chain has TRBV4-1 and TRBJ1-6, with D maybe TRBD1 (6 bases). V lost 4 bases to trimming and J lost 7 bases, with 11 bases between them. The germline V gene encodes CDR1 MGHRA and CDR2 YSYEKL. The CDR3 has 14 amino acids.

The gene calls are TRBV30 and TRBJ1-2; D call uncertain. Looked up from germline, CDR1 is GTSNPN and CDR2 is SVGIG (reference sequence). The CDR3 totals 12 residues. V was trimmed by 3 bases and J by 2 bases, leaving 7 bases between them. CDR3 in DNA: TGTGCCTGGAGGTCAGGAAACTATGGCTACACCTTC. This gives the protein CAWRSGNYGYTF.

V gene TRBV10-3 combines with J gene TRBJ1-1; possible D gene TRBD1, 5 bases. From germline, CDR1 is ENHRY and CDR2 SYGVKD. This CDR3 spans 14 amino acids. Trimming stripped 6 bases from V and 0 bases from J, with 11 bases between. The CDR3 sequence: CAISADSLNTEAFF. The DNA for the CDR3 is TGTGCCATCAGCGCCGACAGCCTGAACACTGAAGCTTTCTTT.